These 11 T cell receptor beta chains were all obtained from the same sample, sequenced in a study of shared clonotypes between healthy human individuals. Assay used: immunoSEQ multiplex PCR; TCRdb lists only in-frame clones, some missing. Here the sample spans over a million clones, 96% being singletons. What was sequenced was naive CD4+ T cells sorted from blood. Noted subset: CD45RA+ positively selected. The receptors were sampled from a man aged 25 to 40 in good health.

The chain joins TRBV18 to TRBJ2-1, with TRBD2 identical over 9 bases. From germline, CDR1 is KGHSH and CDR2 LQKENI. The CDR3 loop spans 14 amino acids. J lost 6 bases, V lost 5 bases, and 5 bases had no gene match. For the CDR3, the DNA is TGTGCCAGCTCAGGGCTAGCGGGACTCAATGAGCAGTTCTTC. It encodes CASSGLAGLNEQFF.

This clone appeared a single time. The CDR3: CASSLDGRLNTEAFF. CDR3 coding DNA: TGTGCCAGCAGCTTAGATGGACGACTGAACACTGAAGCTTTCTTT. The chain combines TRBV7-9 with TRBJ1-1; D gene ambiguous. V dropped 1 base and J dropped 0 bases, with 9 bases sitting between them. The germline V gene has CDR1 SEHNR and CDR2 FQNEAQ (reference sequence). The CDR3 loop spans 15 amino acids.

The CDR3 nucleotides are TGTGCCAGCAGCCAGGGGGGGTGGAATCAGCCCCAGCATTTT. It encodes CASSQGGWNQPQHF. The chain joins TRBV7-2 to TRBJ1-5; 7 bases are a match to TRBD1. V shed 5 bases, J shed 4 bases, and the junction held 5 bases outside the gene matches. The CDR3 spans 14 residues. Germline V gene data show CDR1 as SGHTA and CDR2 as FQGNSA.

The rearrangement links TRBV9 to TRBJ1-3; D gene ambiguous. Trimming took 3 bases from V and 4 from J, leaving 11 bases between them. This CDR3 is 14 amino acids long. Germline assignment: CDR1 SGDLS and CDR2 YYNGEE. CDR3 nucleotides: TGTGCCAGCAGCGCCACAGTAACCGGAAACACCATATATTTT. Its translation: CASSATVTGNTIYF.

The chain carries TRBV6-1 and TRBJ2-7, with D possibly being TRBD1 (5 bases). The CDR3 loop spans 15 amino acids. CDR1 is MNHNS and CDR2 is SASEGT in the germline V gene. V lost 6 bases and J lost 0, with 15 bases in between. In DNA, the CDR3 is TGTGCCAGCAGCGGCAGGGTGCCCGGCTCCTACGAGCAGTACTTC. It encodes CASSGRVPGSYEQYF.

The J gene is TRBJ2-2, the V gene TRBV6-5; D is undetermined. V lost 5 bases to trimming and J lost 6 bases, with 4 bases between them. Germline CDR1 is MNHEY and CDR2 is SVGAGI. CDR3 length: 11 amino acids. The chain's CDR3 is CASSGPGELFF. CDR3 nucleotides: TGTGCCAGCAGTGGACCCGGGGAGCTGTTTTTT.

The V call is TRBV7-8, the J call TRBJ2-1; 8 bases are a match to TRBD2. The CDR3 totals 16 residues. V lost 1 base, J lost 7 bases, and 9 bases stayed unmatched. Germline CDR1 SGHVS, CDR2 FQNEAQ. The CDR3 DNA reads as TGTGCCAGCAGCTTAGGGGTGGGACTAGTTTCGAATGAGCAGTTCTTC. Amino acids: CASSLGVGLVSNEQFF.

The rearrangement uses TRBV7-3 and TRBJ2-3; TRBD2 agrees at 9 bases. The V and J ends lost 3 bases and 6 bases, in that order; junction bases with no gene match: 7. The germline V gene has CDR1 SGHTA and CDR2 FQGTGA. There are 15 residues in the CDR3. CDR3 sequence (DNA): TGTGCCAGCAGCTTCCGGACTAGCGTCAGCGATACGCAGTATTTT. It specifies CASSFRTSVSDTQYF.

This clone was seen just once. In DNA, the CDR3 is TGCAGCGGCCAGGACAGGAGGTATGGCTACACCTTC. The encoded protein is CSGQDRRYGYTF. This rearrangement joins TRBV29-1 to TRBJ1-2; 7 bases align to TRBD1. Germline assignment: CDR1 SQVTM and CDR2 ANQGSEA. Trimming at V came to 7 bases and at J to 5 bases, leaving 7 bases not matched to a gene. This CDR3 has 12 amino acids.

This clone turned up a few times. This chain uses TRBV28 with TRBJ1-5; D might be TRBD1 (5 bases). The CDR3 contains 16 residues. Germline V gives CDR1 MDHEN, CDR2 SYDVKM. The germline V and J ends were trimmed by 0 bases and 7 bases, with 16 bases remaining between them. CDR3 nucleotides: TGTGCCAGCAGTTTATGGTCCGGGACCGCCGGCCAGCCCCAGCATTTT. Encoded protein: CASSLWSGTAGQPQHF.

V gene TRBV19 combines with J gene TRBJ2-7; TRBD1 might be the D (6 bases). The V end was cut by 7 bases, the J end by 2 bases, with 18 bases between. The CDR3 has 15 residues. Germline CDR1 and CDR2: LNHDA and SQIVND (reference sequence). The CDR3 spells CASTPTGSQTYEQYF. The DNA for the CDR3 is TGTGCCAGTACTCCTACAGGGAGCCAGACCTACGAGCAGTACTTC.